This T cell receptor (beta chain) emerged from a study of early T cells in non-severe SARS-CoV-2 infection. At the level of the study: Bulk RNA isolated from unsorted whole blood underwent sequencing; chains were not paired. Whole-study findings and limits: A preference for anti-spike CD8 responses marked VDJdb matching, which missed private and CD4 specificities.

In its sample, this clonotype was seen a few times. Antigen unknown. CDR3 length equals 15 residues. V lost 3 bases to trimming and J lost 1 base; unmatched junction nucleotides: 3. CDR1 is KGHSH and CDR2 is LQKENI in the germline V gene. The library protocol tagged individual cDNA molecules with unique molecular identifiers. TCRdb reprocessed the 5' RACE reads with MiXCR, giving one entry per CDR3 protein. Of tens of thousands of distinct CDR3 sequences in the sample, more than 7% are singletons; the top ten hold 3% to 4%. The receptor was isolated from an adult who was a healthcare worker with PCR-confirmed SARS-CoV-2 infection or an uninfected control (not recorded which). Sequenced material: whole blood. The gene calls are TRBV18 and TRBJ2-4; 7 nucleotides match TRBD1. The CDR3 sequence: CASSPQTGAKNIQYF. In DNA, the CDR3 is TGTGCCAGCTCACCTCAGACAGGGGCCAAAAACATTCAGTACTTC.